One sample yielded the 15 T cell receptor beta chains listed below, sequenced in a study of blood T cell repertoires in COVID-19. Clones were sequenced by immunoSEQ multiplex PCR, and TCRdb holds only the in-frame ones, with some missing. The table includes about 120,000 clones, over 75% detected once. Sample: peripheral blood. The origin of the receptors is a man between 65 and 79 years old with active or convalescent COVID-19.

The chain couples TRBV7-2 to TRBJ1-2, with TRBD1 matching over 9 bases. The CDR3 length is 14 residues. Trimming took 6 bases from V and 7 from J; bases not matched to a gene: 9. Germline CDR1 and CDR2: SGHTA and FQGNSA. CDR3 loop: CASRPRQGGSGYTF. The CDR3 DNA follows: TGTGCCAGCAGACCCCGACAGGGGGGCTCTGGCTACACCTTC.

The rearrangement uses TRBV2 and TRBJ2-2, with a weak D call TRBD1 (7 bases). The V and J ends lost 2 bases and 5 bases respectively, with 9 bases between them. The CDR3 has 14 residues. The germline V gene has CDR1 SNHLY and CDR2 FYNNEI. The CDR3 DNA reads TGTGCCAGCAGTGAACAGGGGGGAACCGGGGAGCTGTTTTTT. It codes for CASSEQGGTGELFF. The whole variable domain, filled in from reference TRBV2 and TRBJ2-2, reads EPEVTQTPSHQVTQMGQEVILRCVPISNHLYFYWYRQILGQKVEFLVSFYNNEISEKSEIFDDQFSVERPDGSNFTLKIRSTKLEDSAMYFCASSEQGGTGELFFGEGSRLTVL.

The genes are TRBV2 and TRBJ1-2; 9 bases are a match to TRBD1. Trimming cost V 10 bases and J 3 bases; bases outside gene matches: 18. Germline V gene sequence: CDR1 SNHLY, CDR2 FYNNEI. This CDR3 contains 17 residues. As DNA, the CDR3 is TGTGCCATCGCGTCGGGACAGGGTCTAATTGGAGACTATGGCTACACCTTC. Translation gives CAIASGQGLIGDYGYTF. Together with reference TRBV2 and TRBJ1-2, the CDR3 gives the full variable domain: EPEVTQTPSHQVTQMGQEVILRCVPISNHLYFYWYRQILGQKVEFLVSFYNNEISEKSEIFDDQFSVERPDGSNFTLKIRSTKLEDSAMYFCAIASGQGLIGDYGYTFGSGTRLTVV.

This rearrangement joins TRBV5-1 to TRBJ2-3; 9 bases line up with TRBD1. V gave up 4 bases and J gave up 1 base; unmatched junction bases: 19. CDR3 size: 20 residues. CDR1 is SGHRS and CDR2 is YFSETQ in the germline V gene. The CDR3 nucleotides read TGCGCCAGCAGCCCCACGGGACAGGGAATGGTAGCGGGTCGCACAGATACGCAGTATTTT. It is translated as CASSPTGQGMVAGRTDTQYF.

This chain connects TRBV2 to TRBJ2-7; the D gene is possibly TRBD2 (8 bases). Germline loops: CDR1 SNHLY, CDR2 FYNNEI. The CDR3 covers 14 residues. V was cut by 7 bases and J by 2 bases, with 15 bases left in between. CDR3 sequence: CASTGGTVAYEQYF. As DNA, the CDR3 is TGTGCCAGCACGGGGGGGACAGTAGCCTACGAGCAGTACTTC.

The chain recombines TRBV10-3 with TRBJ2-5; TRBD1 agrees at 8 bases. The CDR3 is 14 residues long. The junction had 8 bases not matched to a gene; V was cut back by 6 bases and J by 5 bases. Germline assignment: CDR1 ENHRY and CDR2 SYGVKD. The CDR3 DNA is TGTGCCATCAGGCAGGGACAGGCGAGGGAGACCCAGTACTTC. The encoded protein is CAIRQGQARETQYF.

This clone occurred once. The V and J genes are TRBV30 and TRBJ1-4; 7 bases line up with TRBD1. V lost 0 bases, J lost 8 bases, and 9 bases stayed unmatched. CDR1 and CDR2 (germline): GTSNPN, SVGIG (reference sequence). This CDR3 comprises 15 residues. The CDR3 here is CAWSVPGGLEEKLFF. In nucleotides, the CDR3 is TGTGCCTGGAGTGTACCAGGGGGGCTGGAGGAAAAACTGTTTTTT.

This chain joins TRBV28 and TRBJ2-5, with 9 bases that match TRBD1. V shed 7 bases, J shed 3 bases, and the junction held 3 bases outside the gene matches. The germline gives CDR1 MDHEN, CDR2 SYDVKM. This CDR3 comprises 13 residues. The CDR3 here is CASKQGAKETQYF. In DNA, the CDR3 is TGTGCCAGCAAACAGGGGGCAAAAGAGACCCAGTACTTC.

The rearrangement links TRBV19 to TRBJ1-1; D not certain. Trimming pared 3 bases from V and 5 bases from J, leaving 16 bases between. The CDR3 extends over 15 amino acids. CDR1 is LNHDA, CDR2 SQIVND, per germline (reference sequence). The CDR3 spells CASSINGKGGTEAFF. CDR3 bases: TGTGCCAGTAGTATTAATGGAAAGGGAGGAACTGAAGCTTTCTTT.

The gene calls are TRBV5-1 and TRBJ2-2; a possible D gene is TRBD2 (5 bases). CDR3 length: 15 residues. CDR1 and CDR2 (germline): SGHRS, YFSETQ. The germline V and J ends were trimmed by 1 base and 4 bases, with 11 bases remaining between them. The CDR3 bases are TGCGCCAGCAGCTTGCGAGGAGGTGGCACCGGGGAGCTGTTTTTT. The encoded protein is CASSLRGGGTGELFF.

The rearrangement links TRBV5-1 to TRBJ1-1; 9 bases agree with TRBD1. This CDR3 comprises 15 residues. Germline values: CDR1 SGHRS, CDR2 YFSETQ. The V and J ends lost 3 bases and 1 base, in that order; junction bases with no gene match: 4. The chain's CDR3 is CASSSVQGANTEAFF. The CDR3 coding sequence is TGCGCCAGCAGCTCGGTACAGGGGGCGAACACTGAAGCTTTCTTT.

V and J are TRBV29-1 and TRBJ1-1; the match to TRBD1 covers 7 bases. Germline V CDR1 and CDR2: SQVTM, ANQGSEA. The CDR3 is 14 residues long. V lost 5 bases to trimming and J lost 2 bases; unmatched junction nucleotides: 8. The DNA of the CDR3 is TGCAGCGTTCGCCAGACAGGGTTTAACACTGAAGCTTTCTTT. This codes for CSVRQTGFNTEAFF.

This clone was picked up one time. The DNA for the CDR3 is TGCGCCAGCAGCCAGAAGGACATGGGTGAAAAACTGTTTTTT. Amino acid sequence: CASSQKDMGEKLFF. J is TRBJ1-4 and V is TRBV5-1; possible D gene TRBD1, 5 bases. Deletions cut 4 bases from V and 7 bases from J, with 14 bases between. The CDR3 covers 14 residues. CDR1 is SGHRS and CDR2 is YFSETQ in the germline V gene.

The V call is TRBV28, the J call TRBJ1-4; perhaps TRBD1 as D (5 bases). Germline V gene lookup returns CDR1 MDHEN and CDR2 SYDVKM. The V end was cut by 2 bases, the J end by 7 bases, with 14 bases between. This CDR3 contains 15 residues. The CDR3 loop is CASSLIGQKTEKLFF. CDR3 in DNA: TGTGCCAGCAGTTTAATAGGACAAAAGACTGAAAAACTGTTTTTT.

This clone was recorded a few times. The J gene is TRBJ2-5, the V gene TRBV29-1, with 8 nucleotides matching TRBD1. The CDR3 covers 10 residues. The V segment lost 5 bases and the J segment 14 bases; nucleotides outside the gene matches: 7. Germline CDR1 reads SQVTM; CDR2 reads ANQGSEA. The CDR3 loop is CSVRDRRPYF. CDR3 DNA sequence: TGCAGCGTTCGGGACAGGCGTCCCTACTTC.